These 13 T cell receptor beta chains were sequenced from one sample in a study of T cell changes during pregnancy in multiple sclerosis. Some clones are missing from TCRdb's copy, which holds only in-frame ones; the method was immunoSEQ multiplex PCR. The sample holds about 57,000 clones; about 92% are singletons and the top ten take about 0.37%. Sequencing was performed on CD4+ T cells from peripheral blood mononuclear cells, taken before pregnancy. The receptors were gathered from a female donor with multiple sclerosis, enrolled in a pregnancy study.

As DNA, the CDR3 is TGTGCCTTAGGCGGGGGGACTGAAGCTTTCTTT. The encoded protein is CALGGGTEAFF. This chain links TRBV30 with TRBJ1-1; D is possibly TRBD1 (5 bases). V lost 7 bases, J lost 5 bases, and 11 bases lay in between. Germline V gives CDR1 GTSNPN, CDR2 SVGIG (reference sequence). The length of the CDR3 is 11 residues.

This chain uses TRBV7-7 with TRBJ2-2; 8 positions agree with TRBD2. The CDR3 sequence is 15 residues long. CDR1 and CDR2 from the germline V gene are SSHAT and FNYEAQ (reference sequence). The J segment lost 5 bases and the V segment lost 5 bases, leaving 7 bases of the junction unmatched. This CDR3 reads CASSRSGSATGELFF. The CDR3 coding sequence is TGTGCCAGCAGCCGGAGCGGGAGTGCGACCGGGGAGCTGTTTTTT.

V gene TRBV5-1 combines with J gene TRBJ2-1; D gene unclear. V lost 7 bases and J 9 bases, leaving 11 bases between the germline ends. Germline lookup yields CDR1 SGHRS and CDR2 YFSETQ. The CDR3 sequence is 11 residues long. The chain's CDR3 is CASSDLGEQFF. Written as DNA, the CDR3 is TGCGCCAGCTCCGATCTAGGTGAGCAGTTCTTC. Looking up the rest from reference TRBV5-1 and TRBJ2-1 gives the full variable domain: KAGVTQTPRYLIKTRGQQVTLSCSPISGHRSVSWYQQTPGQGLQFLFEYFSETQRNKGNFPGRFSGRQFSNSRSEMNVSTLELGDSALYLCASSDLGEQFFGPGTRLTVL.

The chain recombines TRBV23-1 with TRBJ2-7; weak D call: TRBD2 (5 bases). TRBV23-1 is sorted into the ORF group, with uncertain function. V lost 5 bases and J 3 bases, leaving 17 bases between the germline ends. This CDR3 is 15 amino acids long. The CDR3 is CASSAGGRRLYEQYF. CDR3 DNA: TGCGCCAGCAGTGCTGGTGGACGGAGGCTCTACGAGCAGTACTTC.

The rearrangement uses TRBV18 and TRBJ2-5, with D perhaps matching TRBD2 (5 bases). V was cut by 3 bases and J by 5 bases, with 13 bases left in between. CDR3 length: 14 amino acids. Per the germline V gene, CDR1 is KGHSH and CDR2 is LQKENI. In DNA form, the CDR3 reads TGTGCCAGCTCACCGTTAGACCAGCGGGAGACCCAGTACTTC. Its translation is CASSPLDQRETQYF.

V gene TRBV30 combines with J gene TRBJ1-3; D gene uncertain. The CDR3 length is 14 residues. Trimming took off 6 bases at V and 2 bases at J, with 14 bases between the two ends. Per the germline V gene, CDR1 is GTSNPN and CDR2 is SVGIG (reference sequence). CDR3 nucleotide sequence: TGTGCCTGTCCGGCGGGTCTGACTGGAAACACCATATATTTT. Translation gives CACPAGLTGNTIYF.

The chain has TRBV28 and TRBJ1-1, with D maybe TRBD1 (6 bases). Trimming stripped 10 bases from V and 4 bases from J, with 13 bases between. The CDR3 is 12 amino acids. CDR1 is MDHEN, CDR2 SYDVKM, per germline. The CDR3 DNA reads TGTGCCACTATCGACAGGCCCACTGAAGCTTTCTTT. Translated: CATIDRPTEAFF.

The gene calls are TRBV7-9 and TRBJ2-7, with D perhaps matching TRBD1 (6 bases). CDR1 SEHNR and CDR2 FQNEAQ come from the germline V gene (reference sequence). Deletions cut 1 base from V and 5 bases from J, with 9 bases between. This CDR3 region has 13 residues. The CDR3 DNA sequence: TGTGCCAGCAGCTTAGGGGGGCGCGACGAGCAGTACTTC. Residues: CASSLGGRDEQYF.

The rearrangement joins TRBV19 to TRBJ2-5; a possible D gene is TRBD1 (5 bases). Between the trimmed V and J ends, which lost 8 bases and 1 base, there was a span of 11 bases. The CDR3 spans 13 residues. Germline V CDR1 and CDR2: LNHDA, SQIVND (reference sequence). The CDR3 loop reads CASQDIGQETQYF. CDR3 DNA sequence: TGTGCCAGTCAGGACATAGGCCAAGAGACCCAGTACTTC.

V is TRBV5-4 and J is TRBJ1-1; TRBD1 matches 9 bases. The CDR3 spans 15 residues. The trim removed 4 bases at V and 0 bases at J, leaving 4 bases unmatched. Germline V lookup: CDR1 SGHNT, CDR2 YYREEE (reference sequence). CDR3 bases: TGTGCCAGCAGCGGCCGGGACAGGGTGAACACTGAAGCTTTCTTT. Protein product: CASSGRDRVNTEAFF.

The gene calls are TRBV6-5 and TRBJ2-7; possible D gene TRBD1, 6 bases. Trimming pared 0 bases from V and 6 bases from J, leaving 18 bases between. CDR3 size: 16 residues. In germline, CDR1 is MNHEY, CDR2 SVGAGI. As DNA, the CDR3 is TGTGCCAGCAGTTACTCGGGCAGGGGCGGATCTGGCGAGCAGTACTTC. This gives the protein CASSYSGRGGSGEQYF.

The CDR3 loop is CASSFHPRDTSYNEQFF. CDR3 bases: TGTGCCAGCAGCTTCCACCCCCGGGACACCTCCTACAATGAGCAGTTCTTC. The chain employs TRBV9 and TRBJ2-1; TRBD1 might be the D (6 bases). The CDR3 runs to 17 residues. V was trimmed by 4 bases and J by 0 bases, leaving 17 bases between them. Germline values: CDR1 SGDLS, CDR2 YYNGEE.

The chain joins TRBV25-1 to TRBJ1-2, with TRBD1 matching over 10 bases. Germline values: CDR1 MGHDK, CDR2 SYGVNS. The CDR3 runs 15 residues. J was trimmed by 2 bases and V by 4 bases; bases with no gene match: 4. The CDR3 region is CASSGGQGINYGYTF. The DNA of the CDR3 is TGTGCCAGCAGTGGGGGACAGGGGATCAACTATGGCTACACCTTC.